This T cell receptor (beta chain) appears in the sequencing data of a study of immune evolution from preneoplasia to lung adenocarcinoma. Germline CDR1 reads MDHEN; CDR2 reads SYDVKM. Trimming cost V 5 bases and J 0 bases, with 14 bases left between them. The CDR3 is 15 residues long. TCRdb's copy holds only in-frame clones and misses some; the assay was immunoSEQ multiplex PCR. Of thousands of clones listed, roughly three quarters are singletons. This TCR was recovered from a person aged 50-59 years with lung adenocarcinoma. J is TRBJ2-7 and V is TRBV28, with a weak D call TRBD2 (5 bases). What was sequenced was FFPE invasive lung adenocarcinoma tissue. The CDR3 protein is CASSPYPGISYEQYF. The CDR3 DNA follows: TGTGCCAGCAGTCCCTACCCGGGGATCTCCTACGAGCAGTACTTC.